The TCR beta chain described here comes from a study of blood T cells in healthy people across ages. This clonotype was observed a handful of times. The target antigen is unknown. The sample providers were healthy Caucasian people from Russia, aged about 6 to 90. The CDR3 has 13 residues. The V and J ends lost 5 bases and 4 bases respectively, with 9 bases between them. A second PCR of roughly 6 to 12 cycles used a sample-barcoded 5' primer and a J-beta primer mix. Each cDNA molecule was tagged by a template-switch adaptor with 12 random nucleotides. MiXCR, run by TCRdb on the 5' RACE reads, gives a single entry per CDR3 protein. In the table there are approximately 830,000 distinct CDR3 sequences, less than 80% of which are singletons. The study's findings and limits: Among long-lived donors, naive CD4+ cells were more numerous and diversity higher than in aged donors.

The receptor was isolated from a man between 25 and 39 years old in good health. This chain connects TRBV12-3 or TRBV12-4 to TRBJ2-1; tentatively, D is TRBD2 (5 bases). The sample taken for sequencing was blood. The CDR3 sequence: CASSRESYNEQFF. As DNA, the CDR3 is TGTGCCAGCAGTCGGGAAAGTTACAATGAGCAGTTCTTC.